This T cell receptor (beta chain) was recovered during a study of T cells of healthy individuals. In this sample, this clonotype turned up many times. Per germline, CDR1 MNHEY and CDR2 SVGEGT. V lost 6 bases and J lost 3, with 15 bases in between. The CDR3 covers 15 residues. TCRdb used MiXCR to reprocess the 5' RACE reads, holding one entry per CDR3 protein. The sample consists of about 53,000 distinct CDR3 sequences, over 12% of them appearing once. The V call is TRBV6-2 or TRBV6-3, the J call TRBJ1-5, with a possible D match to TRBD1 (5 bases). The clonotype originates from a human donor in good health. The DNA for the CDR3 is TGTGCCAGCAGATCGACAGAGACCTACAATCAGCCCCAGCATTTT. Translated, it gives CASRSTETYNQPQHF.